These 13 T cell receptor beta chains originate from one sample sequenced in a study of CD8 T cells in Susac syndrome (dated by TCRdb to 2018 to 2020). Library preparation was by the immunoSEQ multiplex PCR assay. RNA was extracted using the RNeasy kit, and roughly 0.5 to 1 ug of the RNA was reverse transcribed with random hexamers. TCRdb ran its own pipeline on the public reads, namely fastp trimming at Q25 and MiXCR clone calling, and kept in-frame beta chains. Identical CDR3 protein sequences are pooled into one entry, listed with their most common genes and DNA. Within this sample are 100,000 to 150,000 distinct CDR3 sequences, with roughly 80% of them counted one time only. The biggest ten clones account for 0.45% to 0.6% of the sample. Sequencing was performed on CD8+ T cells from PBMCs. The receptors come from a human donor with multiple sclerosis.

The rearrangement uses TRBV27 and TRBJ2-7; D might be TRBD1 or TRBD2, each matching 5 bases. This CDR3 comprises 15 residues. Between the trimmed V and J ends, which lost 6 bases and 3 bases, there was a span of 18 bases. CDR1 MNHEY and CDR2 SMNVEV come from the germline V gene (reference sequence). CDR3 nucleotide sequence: TGTGCCAGCAGGAGAATCCCCCGGGACGGCTACGAGCAGTACGTC. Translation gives CASRRIPRDGYEQYV.

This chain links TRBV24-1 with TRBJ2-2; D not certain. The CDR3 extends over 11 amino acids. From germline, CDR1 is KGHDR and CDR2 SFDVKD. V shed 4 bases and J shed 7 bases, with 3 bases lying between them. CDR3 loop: CATSEGGELFF. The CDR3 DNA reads TGTGCCACCAGTGAGGGCGGGGAGCTGTTTTTT.

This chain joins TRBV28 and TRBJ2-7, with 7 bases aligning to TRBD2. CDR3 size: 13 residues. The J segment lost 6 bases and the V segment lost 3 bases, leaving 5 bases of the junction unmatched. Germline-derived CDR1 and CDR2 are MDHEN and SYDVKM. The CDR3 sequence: CASSFSGGTEQYF. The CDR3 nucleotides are TGTGCCAGCAGTTTTTCGGGGGGAACCGAGCAGTACTTC.

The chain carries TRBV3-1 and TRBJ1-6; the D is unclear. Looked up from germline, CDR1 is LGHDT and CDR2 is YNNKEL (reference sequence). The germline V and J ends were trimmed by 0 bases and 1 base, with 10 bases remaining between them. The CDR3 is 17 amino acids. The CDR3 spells CASSQESGFSYNSPLHF. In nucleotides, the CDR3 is TGTGCCAGCAGCCAAGAGAGCGGGTTTTCCTATAATTCACCCCTCCACTTT. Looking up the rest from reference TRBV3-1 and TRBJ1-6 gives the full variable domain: DTAVSQTPKYLVTQMGNDKSIKCEQNLGHDTMYWYKQDSKKFLKIMFSYNNKELIINETVPNRFSPKSPDKAHLNLHINSLELGDSAVYFCASSQESGFSYNSPLHFGNGTRLTVT.

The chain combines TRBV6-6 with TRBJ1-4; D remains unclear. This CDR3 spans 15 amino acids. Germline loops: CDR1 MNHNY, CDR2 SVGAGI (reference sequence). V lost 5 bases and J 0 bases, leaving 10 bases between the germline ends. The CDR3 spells CASSPQPATNEKLFF. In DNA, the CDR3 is TGTGCCAGCAGTCCCCAGCCGGCAACTAATGAAAAACTGTTTTTT.

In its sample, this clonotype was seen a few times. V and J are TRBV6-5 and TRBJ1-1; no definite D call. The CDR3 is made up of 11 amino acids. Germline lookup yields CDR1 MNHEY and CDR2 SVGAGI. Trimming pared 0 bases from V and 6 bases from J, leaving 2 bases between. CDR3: CASSYSAEAFF. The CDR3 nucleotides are TGTGCCAGCAGTTACTCTGCTGAAGCTTTCTTT.

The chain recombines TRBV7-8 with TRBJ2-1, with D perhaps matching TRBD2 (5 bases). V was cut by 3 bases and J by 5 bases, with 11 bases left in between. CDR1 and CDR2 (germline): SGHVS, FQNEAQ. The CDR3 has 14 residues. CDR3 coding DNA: TGTGCCAGCAGCTTGATGGACGGGAACAATGAGCAGTTCTTC. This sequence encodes CASSLMDGNNEQFF.

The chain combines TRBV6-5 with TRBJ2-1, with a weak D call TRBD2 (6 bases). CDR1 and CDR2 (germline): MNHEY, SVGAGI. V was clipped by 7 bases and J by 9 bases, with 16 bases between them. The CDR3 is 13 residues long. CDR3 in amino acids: CASNGGSSGEQFF. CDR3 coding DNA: TGTGCCAGCAATGGGGGGTCTTCGGGTGAGCAGTTCTTC.

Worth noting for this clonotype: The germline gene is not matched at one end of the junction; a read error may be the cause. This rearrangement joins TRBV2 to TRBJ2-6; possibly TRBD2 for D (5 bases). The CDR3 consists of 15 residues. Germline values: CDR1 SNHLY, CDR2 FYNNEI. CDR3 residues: CASGEIGAGANVLTF. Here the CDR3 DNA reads TGTGCCAGCGGTGAAATCGGGGCTGGGGCCAACGTCCTGACTTTC.

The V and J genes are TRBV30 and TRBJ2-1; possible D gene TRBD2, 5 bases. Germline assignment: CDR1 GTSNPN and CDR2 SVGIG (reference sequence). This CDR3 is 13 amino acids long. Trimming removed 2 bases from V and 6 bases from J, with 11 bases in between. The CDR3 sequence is CAWSFTGSNEQFF. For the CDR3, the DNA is TGTGCCTGGAGTTTCACGGGGAGCAATGAGCAGTTCTTC. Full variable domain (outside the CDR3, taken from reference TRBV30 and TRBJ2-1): SQTIHQWPATLVQPVGSPLSLECTVEGTSNPNLYWYRQAAGRGLQLLFYSVGIGQISSEVPQNLSASRPQDRQFILSSKKLLLSDSGFYLCAWSFTGSNEQFFGPGTRLTVL.

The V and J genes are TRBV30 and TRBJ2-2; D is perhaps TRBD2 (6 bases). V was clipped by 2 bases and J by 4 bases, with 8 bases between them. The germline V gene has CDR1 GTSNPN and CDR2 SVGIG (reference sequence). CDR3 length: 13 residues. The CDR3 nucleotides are TGTGCCTGGAGTCAGGGAGGCACCGGGGAGCTGTTTTTT. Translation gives CAWSQGGTGELFF.

CDR3 residues: CASSQVVTLTGELFF. CDR3 DNA: TGTGCCAGCAGCCAAGTTGTGACCCTCACCGGGGAGCTGTTTTTT. The chain combines TRBV3-1 with TRBJ2-2; no reliable D call. V lost 1 base and J lost 4, with 10 bases in between. Per the germline V gene, CDR1 is LGHDT and CDR2 is YNNKEL (reference sequence). This CDR3 region has 15 residues.

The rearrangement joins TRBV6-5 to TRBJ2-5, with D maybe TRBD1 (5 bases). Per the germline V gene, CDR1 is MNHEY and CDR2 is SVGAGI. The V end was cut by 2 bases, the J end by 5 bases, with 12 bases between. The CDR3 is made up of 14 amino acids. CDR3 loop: CASSYAAHRETQYF. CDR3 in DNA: TGTGCCAGCAGTTACGCCGCACACAGGGAGACCCAGTACTTC.